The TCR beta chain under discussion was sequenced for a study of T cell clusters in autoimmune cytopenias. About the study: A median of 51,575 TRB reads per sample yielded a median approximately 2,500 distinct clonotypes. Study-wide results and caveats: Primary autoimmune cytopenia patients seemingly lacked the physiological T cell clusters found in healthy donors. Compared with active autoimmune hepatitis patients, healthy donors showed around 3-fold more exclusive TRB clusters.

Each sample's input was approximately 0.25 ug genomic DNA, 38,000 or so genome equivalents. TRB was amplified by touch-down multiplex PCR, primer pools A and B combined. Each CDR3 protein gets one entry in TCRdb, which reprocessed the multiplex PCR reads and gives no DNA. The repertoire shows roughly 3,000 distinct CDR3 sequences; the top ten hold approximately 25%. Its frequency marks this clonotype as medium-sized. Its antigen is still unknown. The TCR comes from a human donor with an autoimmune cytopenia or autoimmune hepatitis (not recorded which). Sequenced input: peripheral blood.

CDR3 sequence: CASSSTRLTNEKLFF. This sequence joins TRBV6-5 and TRBJ1-4. Germline loops: CDR1 MNHEY, CDR2 SVGAGI. This CDR3 spans 15 amino acids.